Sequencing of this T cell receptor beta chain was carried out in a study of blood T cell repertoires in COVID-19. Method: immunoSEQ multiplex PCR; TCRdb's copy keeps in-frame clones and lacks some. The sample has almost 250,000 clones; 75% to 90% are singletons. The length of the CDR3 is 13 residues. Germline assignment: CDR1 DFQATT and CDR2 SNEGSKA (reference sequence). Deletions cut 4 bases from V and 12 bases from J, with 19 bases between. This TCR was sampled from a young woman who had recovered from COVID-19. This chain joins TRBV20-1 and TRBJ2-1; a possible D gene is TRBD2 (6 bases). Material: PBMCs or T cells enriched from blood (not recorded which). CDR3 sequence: CSANDLAVGGQFF. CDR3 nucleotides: TGCAGTGCTAATGACTTAGCGGTGGGGGGGCAGTTCTTC.